Included here is one T cell receptor beta chain sequence, with context. As yet, its antigen is unknown. The record originates from a study of beta chain features in type 1 diabetes. Findings of the study overall: Type 1 diabetes patients had TCRB CDR3s that were shorter (moderately but significantly so) in all four CD4+ subsets.

As every portion of the isolated RNA was reverse transcribed, the sequencing read expressed TCRB transcripts. The repertoire was sequenced with immunoSEQ multiplex PCR; TCRdb's copy has only in-frame clones and lacks some. The table records 600,000 or so clones, around 12% of them present only once. Purity (above 98%) was reached by all sorted populations. This CDR3 spans 15 amino acids. V shed 6 bases and J shed 0 bases, with 15 bases lying between them. Germline CDR1 and CDR2: MDHEN and SYDVKM. The sample comprised naive CD4+ T cells from blood. The rearrangement links TRBV28 to TRBJ2-7, with a weak D call TRBD1 (6 bases). This sequence originates from a man younger than 40 with type 1 diabetes. CDR3: CASRETWTVSYEQYF. CDR3 DNA sequence: TGTGCCAGCAGGGAGACCTGGACAGTCTCCTACGAGCAGTACTTC.